This T cell receptor delta chain is from a study of Vδ1+ human thymocytes. General study findings and limits: TRG sequences recurred across donors, whereas TRD sequences stayed essentially private. Bulk repertoire data may be misinterpreted because of unexpected Vdelta2 sequences. Despite high sort purity, approximately 20% of thymic T cell receptor delta sequences were Vdelta2. Highly polyclonal TRG and TRD repertoires with Gaussian CDR3 length distributions appeared in thymus.

As regards this clone: Its specificity is not known.

Extracted RNA was reverse transcribed into cDNA. The CDR3 regions were amplified by multiplex PCR from V-gene primers to a constant-region primer. TCRdb re-called the multiplex PCR reads via CATT. The sample lists 70,000 to 90,000 delta-chain clones; around 34% were seen once. Thymocytes were sorted as CD3+ TCRVdelta1+ TCRVdelta2- after alphabeta T cell depletion. V gave up 0 bases and J gave up 3 bases; unmatched junction bases: 20. In germline, CDR1 is TSWWSYY, CDR2 QGS. The CDR3 loop spans 22 amino acids. The source material was Vdelta1+ gamma-delta thymocytes from the thymus. Subset denoted: FACS-sorted CD3+ TCRalphabeta- TCRVdelta1+ TCRVdelta2- thymocytes. This clonotype was obtained from a boy in the first two years of life who had congenital heart surgery. This chain uses TRDV1 with TRDJ1; TRDD3 matches at 12 bases. CDR3 loop: CALGELGLPGVTGGYFPDKLIF. The CDR3 DNA sequence: TGTGCTCTTGGGGAACTGGGCCTTCCTGGGGTTACTGGGGGATACTTTCCCGATAAACTCATCTTT.